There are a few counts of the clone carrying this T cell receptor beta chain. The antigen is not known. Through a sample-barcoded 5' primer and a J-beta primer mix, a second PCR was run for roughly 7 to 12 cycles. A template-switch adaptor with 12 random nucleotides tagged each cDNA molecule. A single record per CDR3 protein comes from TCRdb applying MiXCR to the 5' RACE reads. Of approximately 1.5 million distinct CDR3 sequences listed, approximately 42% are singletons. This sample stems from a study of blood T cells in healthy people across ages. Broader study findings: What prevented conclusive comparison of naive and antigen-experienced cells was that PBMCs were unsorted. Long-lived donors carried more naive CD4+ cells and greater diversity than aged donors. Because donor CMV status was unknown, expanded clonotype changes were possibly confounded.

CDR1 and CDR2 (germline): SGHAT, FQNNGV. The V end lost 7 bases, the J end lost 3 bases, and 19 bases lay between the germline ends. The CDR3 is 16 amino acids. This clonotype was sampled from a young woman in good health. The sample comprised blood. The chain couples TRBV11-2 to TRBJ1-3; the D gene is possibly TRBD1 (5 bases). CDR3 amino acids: CASNRPVGLDGNTIYF. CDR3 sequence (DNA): TGTGCCAGCAACAGGCCGGTAGGGTTGGATGGAAACACCATATATTTT. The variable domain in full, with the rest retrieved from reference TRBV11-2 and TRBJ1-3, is EAGVAQSPRYKIIEKRQSVAFWCNPISGHATLYWYQQILGQGPKLLIQFQNNGVVDDSQLPKDRFSAERLKGVDSTLKIQPAKLEDSAVYLCASNRPVGLDGNTIYFGEGSWLTVV.